These 27 T cell receptor beta chains originate from one sample sequenced in a study of blood T cell repertoires in COVID-19. Assay used: immunoSEQ multiplex PCR; TCRdb lists only in-frame clones, some missing. Found here are about 220,000 clones, 65% to 85% of them singletons; the top ten hold under 3.5%. The sequenced sample was PBMCs or T cells enriched from blood (not recorded which). These receptor sequences come from a woman aged 60-75 years who had recovered from COVID-19.

V usage is TRBV10-1 and J usage is TRBJ1-2, with D possibly TRBD1 on 6 matching bases. The length of the CDR3 is 13 residues. Trimming shortened V by 2 bases and J by 3 bases, and 7 bases separated the two germline ends. Per the germline V gene, CDR1 is WNHNN and CDR2 is SYGVQD (reference sequence). CDR3 DNA sequence: TGCGCCAGCAGTGAGGGACAGCACTATGGCTACACCTTC. Protein: CASSEGQHYGYTF.

This chain links TRBV2 with TRBJ1-1; 8 bases are a match to TRBD1. The junction had 4 bases not matched to a gene; V was cut back by 6 bases and J by 4 bases. Germline V lookup: CDR1 SNHLY, CDR2 FYNNEI. This CDR3 is built from 13 residues. DNA of the CDR3: TGTGCCAGCAGCGGACAGGGAATCACTGAAGCTTTCTTT. This gives the protein CASSGQGITEAFF.

CDR3 residues: CASSLRSSNQPQHF. The CDR3 DNA reads TGTGCCAGCAGCTTACGAAGCAGCAATCAGCCCCAGCATTTT. This chain joins TRBV13 and TRBJ1-5, with no clear D. V lost 2 bases and J 1 base, leaving 6 bases between the germline ends. The V gene's germline CDR1 is PRHDT and CDR2 FYEKMQ (reference sequence). The CDR3 runs 14 residues.

The V gene is TRBV7-6, the J gene TRBJ2-3; 8 bases map to TRBD1. The J segment lost 3 bases and the V segment lost 6 bases, leaving 11 bases of the junction unmatched. Germline CDR1 is SGHVS and CDR2 is FNYEAQ. This CDR3 is built from 16 residues. The chain's CDR3 is CASSWMTGAATDTQYF. The DNA of the CDR3 is TGTGCCAGCAGTTGGATGACAGGGGCCGCGACAGATACGCAGTATTTT.

V is TRBV11-2 and J is TRBJ1-4, with D hard to call. Trimming removed 5 bases at V and 10 bases at J, with 14 bases between. The CDR3 extends over 13 amino acids. Germline loops: CDR1 SGHAT, CDR2 FQNNGV. This CDR3 reads CASSLPSEGKLFF. Here the CDR3 DNA reads TGTGCCAGCAGCCTGCCGTCGGAGGGAAAACTGTTTTTT.

V is TRBV3-1 (or the pseudogene TRBV3-2) and J is TRBJ2-5; maybe TRBD1 (5 bases). The CDR3 has 13 amino acids. The germline V and J ends were trimmed by 5 bases and 4 bases, with 11 bases remaining between them. Germline lookup yields CDR1 LGHDT and CDR2 YNNKEL (reference sequence). The CDR3 nucleotides are TGTGCCAGCAGCGGGGCGAGAGGAGAGACCCAGTACTTC. It translates to CASSGARGETQYF.

The chain couples TRBV11-3 to TRBJ2-1, with a tentative D call TRBD2 (6 bases). This CDR3 contains 13 residues. Looked up from germline, CDR1 is SGHNT and CDR2 is YENEEA. Trimming removed 5 bases at V and 10 bases at J, with 15 bases between. CDR3 protein: CASSRGLPGEQFF. The DNA of the CDR3 is TGTGCCAGCAGCCGAGGACTACCGGGGGAGCAGTTCTTC.

The rearrangement uses TRBV5-1 and TRBJ1-2; 9 bases are a match to TRBD1. The germline V gene encodes CDR1 SGHRS and CDR2 YFSETQ. J was trimmed by 7 bases and V by 4 bases; bases with no gene match: 8. The CDR3 loop spans 14 amino acids. CDR3 DNA: TGCGCCAGCAGCCTCACAGGGGGCTCCTTTGGCTACACCTTC. Its translation: CASSLTGGSFGYTF.

The genes are TRBV7-2 and TRBJ1-6; 8 positions agree with TRBD1. V dropped 1 base and J dropped 0; count of bases not matched to a gene: 2. Germline V CDR1 and CDR2: SGHTA, FQGNSA. The CDR3 runs 17 residues. In nucleotides, the CDR3 is TGTGCCAGCAGCTTAGGGACAGGGAGCTCCTATAATTCACCCCTCCACTTT. It yields the protein CASSLGTGSSYNSPLHF.

The J gene is TRBJ2-6, the V gene TRBV30; D gene ambiguous. Germline V gene lookup returns CDR1 GTSNPN and CDR2 SVGIG (reference sequence). Deletions cut 7 bases from V and 2 bases from J, with 6 bases between. This CDR3 contains 12 residues. The CDR3 sequence: CAFETGANVLTF. The CDR3, as DNA: TGTGCCTTTGAGACTGGGGCCAACGTCCTGACTTTC.

Only a few counts were recorded for this clone. The J gene is TRBJ2-1, the V gene TRBV4-2, with 10 nucleotides matching TRBD2. This CDR3 has 17 residues. Trimming at V came to 3 bases and at J to 8 bases, leaving 13 bases not matched to a gene. CDR1 LGHNA and CDR2 YNFKEQ come from the germline V gene. The CDR3 spells CASSQVIGTSAFYEQFF. CDR3 sequence (DNA): TGTGCCAGCAGCCAGGTAATCGGGACTAGCGCGTTTTATGAGCAGTTCTTC.

The chain couples TRBV19 to TRBJ2-2; perhaps TRBD1 as D (6 bases). V was pared by 9 bases and J by 2 bases, with 13 bases between. CDR1 and CDR2 from the germline V gene are LNHDA and SQIVND (reference sequence). The CDR3 is 14 residues long. The CDR3 region is CASDLTGNTGELFF. Written as DNA, the CDR3 is TGTGCCAGCGACCTGACAGGAAACACCGGGGAGCTGTTTTTT.

The chain employs TRBV7-2 and TRBJ2-7; 7 positions match TRBD1. The CDR3 contains 16 residues. Germline values: CDR1 SGHTA, CDR2 FQGNSA. Unmatched junction bases numbered 11, after V lost 3 bases and J lost 3 bases. CDR3 sequence (DNA): TGTGCCAGCAGCTTCCTGGTTCGAGGGGGCGTCTACGAGCAGTACTTC. Translated: CASSFLVRGGVYEQYF.

Note on this clone: This is likely a read error, given that the CDR3 carries no conserved phenylalanine or tryptophan at its end. It is unclear where the CDR3 begins or ends on the DNA, so no DNA is shown, and the CDR3 is as TCRdb lists it. CDR3 protein: CASSQSRNQVT. The chain links TRBV23-1 to TRBJ1-6; no check of the table's D call, TRBD1, against the DNA was made. TRBV23-1 is reported as an ORF; its role is uncertain. The CDR3 numbers 11 amino acids, ends counted.

V gene TRBV14 combines with J gene TRBJ1-1, with D unresolved. This CDR3 is built from 12 residues. V was shortened by 4 bases and J by 6 bases, with 9 bases between the two germline ends. The germline CDR1 and CDR2 sequences are SGHDN and FVKESK. CDR3 bases: TGTGCCAGCAGCCCCTGGAGGTCTGAAGCTTTCTTT. It codes for CASSPWRSEAFF.

This clone has just a few counts. This chain joins TRBV7-2 and TRBJ1-2; D is ambiguous. Germline V CDR1 and CDR2: SGHTA, FQGNSA. V was shortened by 7 bases and J by 6 bases, with 21 bases between the two germline ends. CDR3 length equals 15 residues. CDR3 protein: CASTHSTRSPNGYTF. As DNA, the CDR3 is TGTGCCAGCACCCATTCTACCAGGTCCCCGAATGGCTACACCTTC.

J is TRBJ2-7 and V is TRBV29-1, with D maybe TRBD1 (6 bases). V lost 7 bases and J lost 1, with 14 bases in between. This CDR3 spans 13 amino acids. Germline CDR1 SQVTM, CDR2 ANQGSEA. For the CDR3, the DNA is TGCAGCGCCACAAAGACAGGTTCCTACGAGCAGTACTTC. Protein: CSATKTGSYEQYF.

V usage is TRBV19 and J usage is TRBJ1-6; TRBD1 matches at 7 bases. The CDR3 runs to 15 residues. V dropped 11 bases and J dropped 6; count of bases not matched to a gene: 13. Per germline, CDR1 LNHDA and CDR2 SQIVND (reference sequence). The CDR3 sequence is CASQQGQGANSPLHF. CDR3 sequence (DNA): TGTGCCTCTCAACAGGGGCAGGGAGCTAATTCACCCCTCCACTTT.

This chain uses TRBV29-1 with TRBJ2-1, with no clear D. The CDR3 totals 13 residues. The V end was cut by 3 bases, the J end by 8 bases, with 14 bases between. In germline, CDR1 is SQVTM, CDR2 ANQGSEA. The CDR3 is CSVETSLRDEQFF. Written as DNA, the CDR3 is TGCAGCGTTGAGACTTCCTTACGGGATGAGCAGTTCTTC.

V usage is TRBV9 and J usage is TRBJ2-1, with D possibly being TRBD2 (5 bases). The germline gives CDR1 SGDLS, CDR2 YYNGEE. The CDR3 is 16 amino acids. V was trimmed by 0 bases and J by 7 bases, leaving 17 bases between them. CDR3 sequence reads: CASSVGGWASQNEQFF. As DNA, the CDR3 is TGTGCCAGCAGCGTAGGTGGGTGGGCTAGCCAGAATGAGCAGTTCTTC.

The rearrangement uses TRBV5-4 and TRBJ2-7; D may be TRBD2 (5 bases). Trimming removed 2 bases from V and 2 bases from J, with 11 bases in between. This CDR3 spans 14 amino acids. In germline, CDR1 is SGHNT, CDR2 YYREEE (reference sequence). The chain's CDR3 is CASSFDGKTYEQYF. The CDR3 DNA reads as TGTGCCAGCAGCTTTGACGGGAAGACCTACGAGCAGTACTTC.

J is TRBJ2-7 and V is TRBV5-6, with TRBD1 matching over 7 bases. Trimming at V came to 6 bases and at J to 5 bases, leaving 14 bases not matched to a gene. Germline assignment: CDR1 SGHDT and CDR2 YYEEEE. The CDR3 sequence is 15 residues long. DNA for the CDR3: TGTGCCAGCATCAACTCTGGGTACGACAGGGACGAGCAGTACTTC. Its protein product is CASINSGYDRDEQYF. Based on the CDR3 plus reference TRBV5-6 and TRBJ2-7, the full variable domain is DAGVTQSPTHLIKTRGQQVTLRCSPKSGHDTVSWYQQALGQGPQFIFQYYEEEERQRGNFPDRFSGHQFPNYSSELNVNALLLGDSALYLCASINSGYDRDEQYFGPGTRLTVT.

This rearrangement joins TRBV29-1 to TRBJ2-2; D uncertain. The CDR3 runs to 12 residues. The germline V gene encodes CDR1 SQVTM and CDR2 ANQGSEA. Trimming removed 4 bases from V and 4 bases from J, with 7 bases in between. CDR3 sequence reads: CSVALFTGELFF. Written as DNA, the CDR3 is TGCAGCGTTGCACTTTTCACCGGGGAGCTGTTTTTT.

The rearrangement joins TRBV7-8 to TRBJ2-2; tentatively, D is TRBD2 (7 bases). Germline loops: CDR1 SGHVS, CDR2 FQNEAQ. V was cut by 8 bases and J by 7 bases, with 11 bases left in between. This CDR3 is built from 12 residues. The CDR3 DNA reads TGTGCCAGCGAGGGGGGGGGCGGGGAGCTGTTTTTT. Amino acid sequence: CASEGGGGELFF.

The chain joins TRBV14 to TRBJ1-1; D possibly corresponds to TRBD1 (6 bases). Germline CDR1 is SGHDN and CDR2 is FVKESK. The ends were cut back, 4 bases at V and 5 bases at J, with 11 bases in the middle. The CDR3 covers 13 residues. The CDR3 is CASSLTGNTEAFF. CDR3 in DNA: TGTGCCAGCAGCCTAACAGGGAATACTGAAGCTTTCTTT.

The rearrangement links TRBV5-1 to TRBJ1-2; TRBD1 aligns across 7 bases. Germline CDR1 is SGHRS and CDR2 is YFSETQ. The CDR3 contains 13 residues. Trimming removed 4 bases from V and 7 bases from J; junction bases left unmatched: 7. The CDR3 spells CASSPIRDSGYTF. CDR3 in DNA: TGCGCCAGCAGCCCCATAAGGGACAGTGGCTACACCTTC.

V and J are TRBV3-1 (or the pseudogene TRBV3-2) and TRBJ2-7; D is ambiguous. The V and J ends lost 7 bases and 6 bases respectively, with 13 bases between them. The CDR3 length is 12 residues. Germline V gene sequence: CDR1 LGHDT, CDR2 YNNKEL (reference sequence). The chain's CDR3 is CASKLGVSEQYF. CDR3 in DNA: TGTGCCAGCAAGCTCGGTGTGTCCGAGCAGTACTTC.